Listed here are 18 T cell receptor beta chains from one sample, sequenced in a study of blood T cell repertoires in COVID-19 (TCRdb year 2020). Receptor amplification or capture employed the immunoSEQ multiplex PCR assay. As stored in TCRdb, this immuneACCESS dataset retains in-frame rearrangements with V and J assigned. A fraction of the clones does not appear; measured against another copy, unresolved V genes explain less than half of the discrepancy, and the remainder lacks a known reason. The sample table shows some 170,000 clones, and more than 75% are seen once. The ten largest clones take up around an eighth of the sample. Sequencing was performed on peripheral blood. Receptor source: a woman aged 70-85 years with COVID-19, enrolled during active disease.

With regard to this clone: The junction shows a germline mismatch at one end, possibly a read error. This chain joins TRBV9 and TRBJ2-1, with 9 bases lining up with TRBD2. The CDR3 totals 14 residues. Germline CDR1 and CDR2: SGDLS and YYNGEE. The CDR3 loop reads CASSVDSGRPPVIF. The CDR3 nucleotides are TGTGCCAGCAGCGTAGACAGCGGGAGGCCCCCCGTGATCTTC.

The rearrangement joins TRBV6-7 to TRBJ2-2, with TRBD1 matching over 10 bases. TRBV6-7 qualifies as an ORF whose function is uncertain. V lost 8 bases and J lost 6; bases outside the gene matches: 6. The CDR3 loop spans 14 amino acids. The CDR3 DNA is TGTGCCAGCCCTGGGACAGGGGATTCCGGGGAGCTGTTTTTT. It is translated as CASPGTGDSGELFF.

This chain uses TRBV6-6 with TRBJ2-7; D gene uncertain. Germline-derived CDR1 and CDR2 are MNHNY and SVGAGI (reference sequence). This CDR3 region has 13 residues. V shed 6 bases and J shed 4 bases, with 13 bases lying between them. The CDR3 sequence is CASRKPLSYEQYF. The CDR3 DNA is TGTGCCAGCAGAAAGCCCCTATCGTACGAGCAGTACTTC.

This chain uses TRBV6-6 with TRBJ2-7; 16 positions match TRBD2. Germline lookup yields CDR1 MNHNY and CDR2 SVGAGI (reference sequence). The trim removed 5 bases at V and 7 bases at J, leaving 14 bases unmatched. CDR3 length equals 18 residues. The DNA for the CDR3 is TGTGCCAGCAGTCCAAGGGGACTAGCGGGAGGGCCATTCTATGAGCAGTACTTC. Its translation is CASSPRGLAGGPFYEQYF.

The V gene is TRBV2, the J gene TRBJ2-2, with 7 bases aligning to TRBD2. The germline gives CDR1 SNHLY, CDR2 FYNNEI. The CDR3 length is 16 residues. The J segment lost 6 bases and the V segment lost 7 bases, leaving 14 bases of the junction unmatched. CDR3 residues: CASKGLPNIVAGELFF. In DNA form, the CDR3 reads TGTGCCAGCAAGGGACTACCGAACATTGTGGCCGGGGAGCTGTTTTTT.

The chain has TRBV19 and TRBJ2-7; 7 bases fit TRBD2. J lost 3 bases, V lost 7 bases, and 9 bases had no gene match. The CDR3 spans 14 residues. Germline V gene data show CDR1 as LNHDA and CDR2 as SQIVND (reference sequence). The CDR3 region has the DNA TGTGCCAGTAACCAAGGACTAGACCGCTACGAGCAGTACTTC. This translates into CASNQGLDRYEQYF.

This sequence joins TRBV7-3 and TRBJ2-7, with TRBD2 matching 12 bases. The length of the CDR3 is 15 residues. The germline gives CDR1 SGHTA, CDR2 FQGTGA. The ends lost 3 bases at V and 6 bases at J; junction bases unmatched: 6. The CDR3 sequence is CASSLASGRDSEQYF. Here the CDR3 DNA reads TGTGCCAGCAGCTTGGCTAGCGGGAGGGATAGCGAGCAGTACTTC. The full variable domain, in which reference TRBV7-3 and TRBJ2-7 provide the parts outside the CDR3, is GAGVSQTPSNKVTEKGKYVELRCDPISGHTALYWYRQSLGQGPEFLIYFQGTGAADDSGLPNDRFFAVRPEGSVSTLKIQRTERGDSAVYLCASSLASGRDSEQYFGPGTRLTVT.

This chain joins TRBV27 and TRBJ2-2; possible D gene TRBD2, 6 bases. The germline V gene encodes CDR1 MNHEY and CDR2 SMNVEV (reference sequence). V shed 0 bases and J shed 5 bases, with 13 bases lying between them. The CDR3 is made up of 16 amino acids. The CDR3 DNA sequence: TGTGCCAGCAGTTTATCTCGGGGGAGAGGAACCGGGGAGCTGTTTTTT. Translated, it gives CASSLSRGRGTGELFF.

V is TRBV6-2 or TRBV6-3 and J is TRBJ2-1; 7 bases are shared with TRBD1. The CDR3 covers 16 residues. Germline CDR1 MNHEY, CDR2 SVGEGT. V lost 4 bases and J lost 4; bases outside the gene matches: 10. The CDR3 DNA is TGTGCCAGCAGTTCCCATGGGACAGAGGAATACAATGAGCAGTTCTTC. The encoded protein is CASSSHGTEEYNEQFF.

V usage is TRBV5-1 and J usage is TRBJ2-7; no clear D gene. V lost 0 bases, J lost 1 base, and 11 bases lay in between. The germline V gene has CDR1 SGHRS and CDR2 YFSETQ. CDR3 length: 15 residues. In DNA form, the CDR3 reads TGCGCCAGCAGCTTGGGAGCGACGGAATCCTACGAGCAGTACTTC. Its translation is CASSLGATESYEQYF. Filled out from reference TRBV5-1 and TRBJ2-7, the complete variable domain reads KAGVTQTPRYLIKTRGQQVTLSCSPISGHRSVSWYQQTPGQGLQFLFEYFSETQRNKGNFPGRFSGRQFSNSRSEMNVSTLELGDSALYLCASSLGATESYEQYFGPGTRLTVT.

The chain joins TRBV7-8 to TRBJ2-2, with D perhaps matching TRBD1 (6 bases). Germline assignment: CDR1 SGHVS and CDR2 FQNEAQ. V lost 0 bases to trimming and J lost 3 bases, with 11 bases between them. CDR3 length equals 16 residues. The CDR3 nucleotides read TGTGCCAGCAGCTTAGCCGCCAGGGGAGACACCGGGGAGCTGTTTTTT. Protein: CASSLAARGDTGELFF.

The V call is TRBV5-1, the J call TRBJ2-7; TRBD2 agrees at 7 bases. V dropped 0 bases and J dropped 4; count of bases not matched to a gene: 4. Germline CDR1 reads SGHRS; CDR2 reads YFSETQ. The length of the CDR3 is 14 residues. The CDR3 loop reads CASSLGLATYEQYF. The DNA for the CDR3 is TGCGCCAGCAGCTTGGGACTAGCTACTTACGAGCAGTACTTC.

This chain uses TRBV18 with TRBJ2-2; 7 bases line up with TRBD1. V lost 1 base, J lost 2 bases, and 4 bases stayed unmatched. The CDR3 totals 16 residues. Germline CDR1 is KGHSH and CDR2 is LQKENI. The CDR3 region is CASSPRPGGNTGELFF. The CDR3 DNA follows: TGTGCCAGCTCACCACGTCCAGGGGGTAACACCGGGGAGCTGTTTTTT. The full variable domain, completed using reference TRBV18 and TRBJ2-2, is NAGVMQNPRHLVRRRGQEARLRCSPMKGHSHVYWYRQLPEEGLKFMVYLQKENIIDESGMPKERFSAEFPKEGPSILRIQQVVRGDSAAYFCASSPRPGGNTGELFFGEGSRLTVL.

V and J are TRBV7-9 and TRBJ1-1; D gene unclear. V gave up 5 bases and J gave up 1 base, with 11 bases separating them. CDR1 and CDR2 (germline): SEHNR, FQNEAQ (reference sequence). The CDR3 runs to 14 residues. CDR3 nucleotide sequence: TGTGCCAGCAGCACGCAGGTTACGAACACTGAAGCTTTCTTT. Protein product: CASSTQVTNTEAFF.

A word on this clone: The junction departs from germline at one end; a sequencing error may be responsible. The genes are TRBV12-3 or TRBV12-4 and TRBJ1-1; D possibly corresponds to TRBD1 (6 bases). This CDR3 contains 13 residues. The CDR3 loop reads CASSLVWDTKAFF. CDR3 in DNA: TGTGCCAGCAGTTTGGTCTGGGACACTAAAGCTTTCTTT.

The chain uses TRBV19 and TRBJ1-2; 11 positions match TRBD1. CDR3 size: 14 residues. Looked up from germline, CDR1 is LNHDA and CDR2 is SQIVND (reference sequence). Germline trimming cut 5 bases from V and 7 bases from J; bases unmatched to any gene: 6. CDR3 nucleotides: TGTGCCAGTAGTTCGGGACAGGGGGATACTGGCTACACCTTC. It encodes CASSSGQGDTGYTF.

The rearrangement links TRBV3-1 (or the pseudogene TRBV3-2) to TRBJ1-2, with D uncertain. The germline CDR1 and CDR2 sequences are LGHDT and YNNKEL (reference sequence). The CDR3 is made up of 13 amino acids. V gave up 2 bases and J gave up 4 bases, with 8 bases separating them. CDR3 in amino acids: CASSQITSYGYTF. CDR3 DNA sequence: TGTGCCAGCAGCCAAATCACGAGCTATGGCTACACCTTC.

This clone has only a few counts. DNA of the CDR3: TGCGCCAGCGGTTCGGGAGAGAGGAATCAGCCCCAGCATTTT. Translated, it gives CASGSGERNQPQHF. V is TRBV4-1 and J is TRBJ1-5; D uncertain. CDR1 is MGHRA and CDR2 is YSYEKL in the germline V gene. V dropped 8 bases and J dropped 4 bases, with 15 bases sitting between them. The CDR3 extends over 14 amino acids.